This passage covers 2 T cell receptor beta chains from one sample sequenced in a study of Graves' ophthalmopathy and Graves' hyperthyroidism. Amplified TCR beta CDR3 regions were obtained using RNA transcripts as template. HTBI-primed first-round RT-PCR preceded second-round multiplex PCR. One entry per CDR3 protein results from TCRdb running MiXCR on the multiplex PCR reads. The sample contains 150,000 to 200,000 distinct CDR3 sequences, 30% to 45% of which appear only once. Specimen: peripheral blood. These receptors were obtained from a woman aged 40 to 50 with Graves' ophthalmopathy.

This clonotype was recorded many times. The chain recombines TRBV14 with TRBJ1-3; no clear D. CDR3 size: 14 residues. V lost 1 base, J lost 3 bases, and 7 bases lay in between. Germline CDR1 reads SGHDN; CDR2 reads FVKESK. CDR3 loop: CASSQAGFGNTIYF. The CDR3 DNA sequence: TGTGCCAGCAGCCAAGCCGGATTTGGAAACACCATATATTTT.

In this sample, this clonotype turned up many times. As DNA, the CDR3 is TGTGCCAGCAGTTTCCGCGGGGACAACACTGAAGCTTTCTTT. This gives the protein CASSFRGDNTEAFF. V gene TRBV27 combines with J gene TRBJ1-1; D may be TRBD1 (5 bases). Looked up from germline, CDR1 is MNHEY and CDR2 is SMNVEV (reference sequence). This CDR3 contains 14 residues. The V end lost 3 bases, the J end lost 2 bases, and 10 bases lay between the germline ends.